This T cell receptor beta chain originates from a study of cytomegalovirus exposure and HLA in healthy donors. Trimming cost V 1 base and J 6 bases, with 12 bases left between them. In germline, CDR1 is MGHRA, CDR2 YSYEKL. The CDR3 runs to 15 residues. Whole-study results and caveats: A later analysis revealed that TCR association rates differed between HLA loci, peaking at DRB1 and bottoming out at HLA-C.

As for this clone: Its antigen is unidentified.

The PCR ran on 60 Vbeta and 13 Jbeta primers. The protocol was immunoSEQ multiplex PCR, while the TCRdb copy is restricted to in-frame clones and leaves out a portion. This sample yields over 150,000 clones, of which about 80% are seen a single time; about 1.3% belongs to the top ten. This sequence joins TRBV4-1 and TRBJ1-4; maybe TRBD1 (6 bases). This TCR was sampled from a woman aged 45-65 years in good health and CMV-seronegative. Material: PBMCs. The CDR3: CASSQGEGVYEKLFF. The CDR3 nucleotides read TGCGCCAGCAGCCAAGGCGAGGGGGTATATGAAAAACTGTTTTTT.